This is a list of T cell receptor beta chains from one sample in a study of T cell responses to AZD1222 COVID-19 vaccine. Produced via immunoSEQ multiplex PCR; TCRdb's table is partial and in-frame only. The data hold 100,000 to 150,000 clones, with roughly 90% observed a single time. The input for sequencing was peripheral blood, taken on day 0 of AZD1222 vaccination. These receptors were collected from an adult in good health. Each CDR3 is given with its conserved first and last residue. The order of the fields is J gene, V gene, D gene, clone size, CDR3 DNA, CDR3 protein. A D gene is named only where the DNA matches it firmly. Rows give clone size only sometimes, using once, few, many, or a class for an expanded clone.

j_call: TRBJ2-3
v_call: TRBV6-1
d_call: .
clone_size: .
cdr3_nt: TGTGCCAGCAGTGAAAGAATAGCTTCCGAAGGGGATACGCAGTATTTT
cdr3_aa: CASSERIASEGDTQYF

j_call: TRBJ1-6
v_call: TRBV2
d_call: .
clone_size: .
cdr3_nt: TGTGCCAGCAGTGAGCGCAGGGTGTCCTATAATTCACCCCTCCACTTT
cdr3_aa: CASSERRVSYNSPLHF

j_call: TRBJ1-2
v_call: TRBV7-2
d_call: .
clone_size: .
cdr3_nt: TGTGCCAGCAGCTTAGAATGGAGCACGCCCTATGGCTACACCTTC
cdr3_aa: CASSLEWSTPYGYTF

j_call: TRBJ1-5
v_call: TRBV5-1
d_call: TRBD1
clone_size: .
cdr3_nt: TGCGCCAGCAGCCCACAGGGGGCAGGGCAGCCCCAGCATTTT
cdr3_aa: CASSPQGAGQPQHF

j_call: TRBJ1-3
v_call: TRBV3-1/TRBV3-2
d_call: .
clone_size: few
cdr3_nt: TGTGCCAGCAGCCAGGGTAATGGAAACACCATATATTTT
cdr3_aa: CASSQGNGNTIYF

j_call: TRBJ1-1
v_call: TRBV7-9
d_call: .
clone_size: .
cdr3_nt: TGTGCCAGCAGCTTAGGGGAGAGAACTGAAGCTTTCTTT
cdr3_aa: CASSLGERTEAFF

j_call: TRBJ1-5
v_call: TRBV4-2
d_call: .
clone_size: .
cdr3_nt: TGTGCCAGCAGCCAAGAACAGGAATCGAATCAGCCCCAGCATTTT
cdr3_aa: CASSQEQESNQPQHF

j_call: TRBJ1-5
v_call: TRBV12-3/TRBV12-4
d_call: .
clone_size: .
cdr3_nt: TGTGCCAGCAGTTCCTTCGATCAGCCCCAGCATTTT
cdr3_aa: CASSSFDQPQHF

j_call: TRBJ2-7
v_call: TRBV6-5
d_call: .
clone_size: .
cdr3_nt: TGTGCCAGCACCCAAGGACCCTCCTACGAGCAGTACTTC
cdr3_aa: CASTQGPSYEQYF

j_call: TRBJ2-2
v_call: TRBV4-1
d_call: TRBD2
clone_size: .
cdr3_nt: TGCGCCAGCAGCCACAGAAGAGGCGGGGGTAACACCGGGGAGCTGTTTTTT
cdr3_aa: CASSHRRGGGNTGELFF

j_call: TRBJ1-4
v_call: TRBV7-9
d_call: TRBD1
clone_size: .
cdr3_nt: TGTGCCAGCAGCTTCGCAGGGGGAAAGGGAAAACTGTTTTTT
cdr3_aa: CASSFAGGKGKLFF

j_call: TRBJ1-1
v_call: TRBV5-8
d_call: .
clone_size: .
cdr3_nt: TGTGCCAGCAGCTTGTATGGGTTGGGACGGTCACCTGAAGCTTTCTTT
cdr3_aa: CASSLYGLGRSPEAFF

j_call: TRBJ2-5
v_call: TRBV19
d_call: .
clone_size: .
cdr3_nt: TGTGCCAGTAGGCTTGGTTCAGGGGGGGAGACCCAGTACTTC
cdr3_aa: CASRLGSGGETQYF

j_call: TRBJ1-4
v_call: TRBV20-1
d_call: .
clone_size: .
cdr3_nt: TGCAGTGCTAGTCCCGACAGTGCGACGGGAAAACTGTTTTTT
cdr3_aa: CSASPDSATGKLFF

j_call: TRBJ2-2
v_call: TRBV10-3
d_call: .
clone_size: .
cdr3_nt: TGTGCCATCAGTGAGTCGGTCGGGAACACCGGGGAGCTGTTTTTT
cdr3_aa: CAISESVGNTGELFF

j_call: TRBJ1-1
v_call: TRBV18
d_call: .
clone_size: .
cdr3_nt: TGTGCCAGCTCACTAGGGACTTCTTTCACTGAAGCTTTCTTT
cdr3_aa: CASSLGTSFTEAFF

j_call: TRBJ2-3
v_call: TRBV6-5
d_call: .
clone_size: .
cdr3_nt: TGTGCCAGCAGGCGACAGTGGTCTGGCACAGATACGCAGTATTTT
cdr3_aa: CASRRQWSGTDTQYF

j_call: TRBJ1-3
v_call: TRBV19
d_call: .
clone_size: .
cdr3_nt: TGTGCCAGTAGTATCGCCGGTATCTCTGGAAACACCATATATTTT
cdr3_aa: CASSIAGISGNTIYF

j_call: TRBJ1-2
v_call: TRBV25-1
d_call: .
clone_size: .
cdr3_nt: TGTGCCAGCAGTGTAGGCTACTATGGCTACACCTTC
cdr3_aa: CASSVGYYGYTF

j_call: TRBJ1-1
v_call: TRBV10-3
d_call: .
clone_size: .
cdr3_nt: TGTGCCATTTCGGAGGCCACTGAAGCTTTCTTT
cdr3_aa: CAISEATEAFF

j_call: TRBJ1-3
v_call: TRBV3-1/TRBV3-2
d_call: .
clone_size: .
cdr3_nt: TGTGCCAGCAGCCACAATTTTGGATCGGGAAACACCATATATTTT
cdr3_aa: CASSHNFGSGNTIYF

j_call: TRBJ2-1
v_call: TRBV19
d_call: TRBD2
clone_size: .
cdr3_nt: TGTGCCAGCCGACCCGGGACTAGCGGTTACAATGAGCAGTTCTTC
cdr3_aa: CASRPGTSGYNEQFF

j_call: TRBJ2-1
v_call: TRBV5-1
d_call: .
clone_size: once
cdr3_nt: TGCGCCAGCAGCTTGGGGTCCATTGTCTTCTTCAATGAGCAGTTCTTC
cdr3_aa: CASSLGSIVFFNEQFF

j_call: TRBJ1-4
v_call: TRBV6-1
d_call: .
clone_size: once
cdr3_nt: TGTGCCAGCAGTGACCCGGGGAGGAGAGATGAAAAACTGTTTTTT
cdr3_aa: CASSDPGRRDEKLFF

j_call: TRBJ1-2
v_call: TRBV29-1
d_call: .
clone_size: .
cdr3_nt: TGCAGCGTTGAGGAGAACTATGGCTACACCTTC
cdr3_aa: CSVEENYGYTF

j_call: TRBJ2-7
v_call: TRBV10-2
d_call: .
clone_size: .
cdr3_nt: TGCGCCAGCGGGTCCTACGAGCAGTACTTC
cdr3_aa: CASGSYEQYF

j_call: TRBJ1-6
v_call: TRBV6-4
d_call: .
clone_size: .
cdr3_nt: TGTGCCAGCAGTGACTATCTAGGACAGAAAGGTAATTCACCCCTCCACTTT
cdr3_aa: CASSDYLGQKGNSPLHF

j_call: TRBJ2-3
v_call: TRBV12-3/TRBV12-4
d_call: .
clone_size: once
cdr3_nt: TGTGCCAGCAGTCTTACTAGGACAGATACGCAGTATTTT
cdr3_aa: CASSLTRTDTQYF

j_call: TRBJ1-2
v_call: TRBV9
d_call: TRBD1
clone_size: .
cdr3_nt: TGTGCCAGCAGCGTAGGACAAGGACAGGGCAACTATGGCTACACCTTC
cdr3_aa: CASSVGQGQGNYGYTF

j_call: TRBJ1-6
v_call: TRBV27
d_call: .
clone_size: .
cdr3_nt: TGTGCCAGCAGTTTAATGAATTCACCCCTCCACTTT
cdr3_aa: CASSLMNSPLHF

j_call: TRBJ1-6
v_call: TRBV21-1
d_call: .
clone_size: .
cdr3_nt: TGTGCCAGCAGCAACCACGCCAGGGGGTGGGATAATTCACCCCTCCACTTT
cdr3_aa: CASSNHARGWDNSPLHF

j_call: TRBJ2-3
v_call: TRBV5-1
d_call: .
clone_size: .
cdr3_nt: TGCGCCAGCAGCCCCCCAAAGGGTTCTGGGGGCCGCACAGATACGCAGTATTTT
cdr3_aa: CASSPPKGSGGRTDTQYF

j_call: TRBJ2-1
v_call: TRBV7-3
d_call: TRBD2
clone_size: .
cdr3_nt: TGTGCCAGCAGCTTAGCCCGCGGGAGTACATACAATGAGCAGTTCTTC
cdr3_aa: CASSLARGSTYNEQFF

j_call: TRBJ1-3
v_call: TRBV24-1
d_call: .
clone_size: .
cdr3_nt: TGTGCCACCAGTGATCCCAAGGCAGGCTCTGGAAACACCATATATTTT
cdr3_aa: CATSDPKAGSGNTIYF

j_call: TRBJ2-3
v_call: TRBV24-1
d_call: .
clone_size: .
cdr3_nt: TGTGCCACCAGTTATGAGGATACGCAGTATTTT
cdr3_aa: CATSYEDTQYF

j_call: TRBJ2-1
v_call: TRBV13
d_call: TRBD2
clone_size: .
cdr3_nt: TGTGCCAGCAGCTTAAAAGCGGGAGGACGCAATGAGCAGTTCTTC
cdr3_aa: CASSLKAGGRNEQFF

j_call: TRBJ2-7
v_call: TRBV30
d_call: TRBD1
clone_size: once
cdr3_nt: TGTGCCTGGTCCGGGACAGGCCCCTACGAGCAGTACTTC
cdr3_aa: CAWSGTGPYEQYF

j_call: TRBJ1-6
v_call: TRBV10-3
d_call: .
clone_size: .
cdr3_nt: TGTGCCATCAGTGCGGGGAATTATAATTCACCCCTCCACTTT
cdr3_aa: CAISAGNYNSPLHF

j_call: TRBJ2-7
v_call: TRBV18
d_call: TRBD2
clone_size: .
cdr3_nt: TGTGCCAGCTCACCACCCTCTAGCGGGAGATCCTACGAGCAGTACTTC
cdr3_aa: CASSPPSSGRSYEQYF

j_call: TRBJ2-7
v_call: TRBV7-9
d_call: .
clone_size: .
cdr3_nt: TGTGCCAGCACCCTAGACCGATACTACGAGCAGTACTTC
cdr3_aa: CASTLDRYYEQYF